These T cell receptor beta chains were read from a single sample in a study of blood T cells in healthy people across ages. TCRdb re-called the 5' RACE reads through MiXCR, storing one row per CDR3 protein. Of over 1,500,000 distinct CDR3 sequences listed, about two fifths were seen once; the top ten hold 20% to 25%. Sequencing was performed on blood. The receptors shown here come from a human donor in good health. The CDR3 runs from the conserved cysteine through the conserved F or W. A D gene is named only where the DNA matches it firmly. Only some rows state a clone size, as once, few, many or a class for expanded clones.

D	J	size	V	DNA	CDR3
.	TRBJ1-2	few	TRBV6-5	TGTGCCAGCACCCCCAGCAACACCCTGGGGAAGGGCTACACCTTC	CASTPSNTLGKGYTF
.	TRBJ1-2	many	TRBV29-1	TGCAGCGTTGATCCTGACACGGCTGGCTACACCTTC	CSVDPDTAGYTF
.	TRBJ1-4	few	TRBV15	TGTGCCACCAGCAGAGATGGTGGGACACTGTTTTTT	CATSRDGGTLFF
.	TRBJ2-2	.	TRBV5-5	TGTGCCAGCAGCCTGTGGGTATCCAACACCGGGGAGCTGTTTTTT	CASSLWVSNTGELFF
.	TRBJ2-5	.	TRBV3-1	TGTGCCAGCAGCCAAAGAGGAGAGGGGGAGACCCAGTACTTC	CASSQRGEGETQYF
.	TRBJ1-2	.	TRBV29-1	TGCAGCGTTGAAAAGGGATCTTATAACTATGGCTACACCTTC	CSVEKGSYNYGYTF
TRBD1	TRBJ2-3	few	TRBV7-2	TGTGCCAGCAGCTTACTGACAGGGTTTACAGATACGCAGTATTTT	CASSLLTGFTDTQYF
.	TRBJ2-5	.	TRBV15	TGTGCCACCAGCCCCCTGATCATCCAAGAGACCCAGTACTTC	CATSPLIIQETQYF
.	TRBJ1-1	few	TRBV30	TGTGCCGCGGGACCGCTGAACACTGAAGCTTTCTTT	CAAGPLNTEAFF
.	TRBJ2-7	many	TRBV6-6	TGTGCCAGCAGACGGCAAACCTACGAGCAGTACTTC	CASRRQTYEQYF
.	TRBJ2-3	few	TRBV20-1	TGCAGTGCCTTGACGGGGGCCGACACAGATACGCAGTATTTT	CSALTGADTDTQYF
.	TRBJ1-2	once	TRBV7-8	TGTGCCAGCAGCTTAGCGGGGGGGCCAGCTAACTATGGCTACACCTTC	CASSLAGGPANYGYTF
.	TRBJ2-1	.	TRBV6-5	TGTGCCAGCAGTTACGATAGGACAGCGGAGGTGTTCTTC	CASSYDRTAEVFF
.	TRBJ1-1	.	TRBV7-3	TGTGCCAGCAGCTTAGCGGCCTTCACCGAAGCTTTCTTT	CASSLAAFTEAFF
.	TRBJ2-3	.	TRBV7-2	TGTGCCAGCAGCACCACAGCGTCCACAGATACGCAGTATTTT	CASSTTASTDTQYF
.	TRBJ2-1	.	TRBV29-1	TGCAGCGTTCCCTCACCTCTGGGACGCGGATCTCCGGAGGAGCAGTTCTTC	CSVPSPLGRGSPEEQFF
TRBD1	TRBJ1-2	.	TRBV2	TGTGCCAGCAGCCACGGCCGACAGGGCCCCTATGGCTACACCTTC	CASSHGRQGPYGYTF
.	TRBJ2-7	.	TRBV11-3	TGTGCCAGCAGCTTAGGGACAGCTGCCTACGAGCAGTACTTC	CASSLGTAAYEQYF
.	TRBJ2-3	few	TRBV7-7	TGTGCTAGCAGCCAGGGAAGACAAGATACGCAGTATTTT	CASSQGRQDTQYF
TRBD1	TRBJ2-7	.	TRBV5-1	TGCGCCAGCAGCGTAGGACAGGCGACCTACGAGCAGTACTTC	CASSVGQATYEQYF
.	TRBJ2-6	.	TRBV3-1	TGTGCCAGCAGCCAAAGAGAAGGGGCCAACGTCCTGACTTTC	CASSQREGANVLTF
.	TRBJ1-1	.	TRBV10-2	TGCGCCAGCAGCACGGTGGGCAGGGTGGCTTTCTTT	CASSTVGRVAFF
TRBD2	TRBJ2-1	few	TRBV7-9	TGTGCCAGCAGCGCACGACTAGCGGGGGGCGGGAATGAGCAGTTCTTC	CASSARLAGGGNEQFF
.	TRBJ1-1	.	TRBV5-5	TGTGCCAGCAGCTTGGGTTGGTCGGACAGCGAAGCTTTCTTT	CASSLGWSDSEAFF
.	TRBJ2-3	.	TRBV11-2	TGTGCCAGCAGCTTAGGGTGGTCTAGCGAGTTCGGCACAGATACGCAGTATTTT	CASSLGWSSEFGTDTQYF
TRBD2	TRBJ2-5	.	TRBV9	TGTGCCAGCAGCCCCCGATCAACTAGCGGGCAAGAGACCCAGTACTTC	CASSPRSTSGQETQYF
.	TRBJ1-4	.	TRBV7-2	TGTGCCAGCAGCTTCGGTCCGAGCGGAGAAAAACTGTTTTTT	CASSFGPSGEKLFF
TRBD1	TRBJ2-7	few	TRBV7-9	TGTGCCAGCAGCGCATGGACAGGGGGTCGCGAGCAGTACTTC	CASSAWTGGREQYF
.	TRBJ1-5	.	TRBV18	TGTGCCAGCTCACCGTCCCCCGCGGAGCCCCAGCATTTT	CASSPSPAEPQHF
.	TRBJ2-1	.	TRBV12-3/TRBV12-4	TGTGCCAGCAGCCCACTGAGCTCCCACAATGAGCAGTTCTTC	CASSPLSSHNEQFF
.	TRBJ2-3	.	TRBV20-1	TGCAGTGCTATCCCCGTCACTGGGAACGCAGATACGCAGTATTTT	CSAIPVTGNADTQYF
.	TRBJ1-3	.	TRBV6-1	TGTGCCAGCAGTGAATTTGCAGGGTACGGAAACACCATATATTTT	CASSEFAGYGNTIYF
TRBD1	TRBJ1-6	.	TRBV2	TGTGCCAGCAGTGATACCGGGACAGGGGATTCACCCCTCCACTTT	CASSDTGTGDSPLHF
.	TRBJ2-7	many	TRBV7-2	TGTGCCAGCAGCCGTTCCCTGGGGGGGGCGCAAACCTACGAGCAGTACTTC	CASSRSLGGAQTYEQYF
.	TRBJ2-4	.	TRBV7-2	TGTGCCAGCAGCTTAGGGGAGGGGACAGTTCAGTACTTC	CASSLGEGTVQYF
TRBD1	TRBJ2-3	.	TRBV2	TGTGCCAGCACGGGACAGGGAGGAGATACGCAGTATTTT	CASTGQGGDTQYF
.	TRBJ1-2	.	TRBV7-9	TGTGCCAGCAGCCTAGGGCCCTCCGGGACTCATTATGGCTACACCTTC	CASSLGPSGTHYGYTF
TRBD1	TRBJ1-3	.	TRBV20-1	TGCAGTGCTAGAGATACAAGGGGGAGACAGGGGTCATCTGGAAACACCATATATTTT	CSARDTRGRQGSSGNTIYF
.	TRBJ2-5	.	TRBV27	TGTACCAGCAGTTTATCGACTATGGGGGAGACCCAGTACTTC	CTSSLSTMGETQYF
.	TRBJ2-5	.	TRBV14	TGTGCCAGCAGCCGGCGGGGCGGCTACCAAGAGACCCAGTACTTC	CASSRRGGYQETQYF
.	TRBJ1-1	.	TRBV5-1	TGCGCCAGCAGCTTGGGGGGACTCCTGAACACTGAAGCTTTCTTT	CASSLGGLLNTEAFF
.	TRBJ1-5	.	TRBV7-2	TGTGCCAGCAGCTCCGACTATAGCAATCAGCCCCAGCATTTT	CASSSDYSNQPQHF
TRBD2	TRBJ2-7	.	TRBV4-1	TGCGCCAGCAGCCAGGGGGGTGGGACTAGCGGGGAACTCGAGCAGTACTTC	CASSQGGGTSGELEQYF
.	TRBJ2-7	many	TRBV9	TGTGCCAGCAGCGTAGGTGACACTACCTCCTACGAGCAGTACTTC	CASSVGDTTSYEQYF
.	TRBJ2-5	.	TRBV28	TGTGCCAGCAGTTTATTTCAGGGTCGGAAGACCCAGTACTTC	CASSLFQGRKTQYF
TRBD1	TRBJ2-7	few	TRBV29-1	TGCAGCGTATCCGGGACAGGCAAGACCTACGAGCAGTACTTC	CSVSGTGKTYEQYF
TRBD2	TRBJ2-3	few	TRBV7-2	TGTGCCAGCAGCTTCAGGACTAGCGGGGGGGCATCTAGCACAGATACGCAGTATTTT	CASSFRTSGGASSTDTQYF
.	TRBJ1-2	.	TRBV28	TGTGCCAGCAGGTTGGCACAGGGTAACTATGGCTACACCTTC	CASRLAQGNYGYTF
.	TRBJ2-7	.	TRBV20-1	TGCAGTGCTAGGGACCTACTGGGGGGCCCTTTTTCCTACGAGCAGTACTTC	CSARDLLGGPFSYEQYF
.	TRBJ2-6	.	TRBV19	TGTGCCAGTAGTCTCCCAGGGGACGGGGCCAACGTCCTGACTTTC	CASSLPGDGANVLTF
.	TRBJ1-2	.	TRBV6-1	TGTGCCAGCAGTGAAGCTTGGGGAAAAAGCTATGGCTACACCTTC	CASSEAWGKSYGYTF
TRBD1	TRBJ1-2	.	TRBV20-1	TGCAGTGCTAGAGGACAGGGTCGGAGCGGCTACACCTTC	CSARGQGRSGYTF
.	TRBJ2-6	few	TRBV20-1	TGCAGCGTTAGACGGACCTCTGGGGCCAACGTCCTGACTTTC	CSVRRTSGANVLTF
.	TRBJ1-2	.	TRBV29-1	TGCAGCGTTGCTCAGGGGCGCCACTGTGGCTACACCTTC	CSVAQGRHCGYTF
.	TRBJ1-2	few	TRBV29-1	TGCAGCGTTGAAAAAGTAACAGGGCAGATCTATGGCTACACCTTC	CSVEKVTGQIYGYTF
.	TRBJ2-1	.	TRBV7-9	TGTGCCAGCAGCCAACCTCGGGACACCCCTAGGGAGCAGTTCTTC	CASSQPRDTPREQFF
.	TRBJ2-2	.	TRBV28	TGTGCCAGCAGTTTACCGTCAGCGAACACCGGGGAGCTGTTTTTT	CASSLPSANTGELFF
.	TRBJ2-7	.	TRBV12-3/TRBV12-4	TGTGCCAGCACCAGCACGGGCGGATTTTCCTACGAGCAGTACTTC	CASTSTGGFSYEQYF
.	TRBJ2-7	.	TRBV5-1	TGCGCCAGCGCGGACAACTCCTACGAGCAGTACTTC	CASADNSYEQYF
TRBD1	TRBJ1-1	.	TRBV10-3	TGTGCCATCAGCGGACAGGGGTTGAACACTGAAGCTTTCTTT	CAISGQGLNTEAFF